This TCR beta chain was identified in a study of somatic mutations in cytotoxic T cells in rheumatoid arthritis. Broader study findings: Each of about an eighth of the roughly 60 patients had a largest CD8+ clone that made up more than 20% of CD8+ cells. Healthy controls did not share the age-linked increase in CD8+ clonality seen in rheumatoid arthritis patients.

In the study's own analysis: Patient CD8+ clones above 1% seldom matched published virus-specific TCRB sequences. Using immunoSEQ multiplex PCR, the repertoire was profiled, and TCRdb retains in-frame clones only, with some absent. The V and J calls and clone size are taken from that table; D and trimming were inferred from the DNA. The sample has tens of thousands of clones, over 75% seen once. This CDR3 comprises 11 residues. V was shortened by 2 bases and J by 6 bases, with 4 bases between the two germline ends. Germline V gene lookup returns CDR1 LGHNA and CDR2 YNFKEQ. Concerning this clone: Its specificity is unknown.

Input material: CD8+ T cells sorted from blood. This sequence joins TRBV4-2 and TRBJ2-5; no reliable D call. This clonotype was sampled from an adult with rheumatoid arthritis. The CDR3 is CASSQSQTQYF. For the CDR3, the DNA is TGTGCCAGCAGCCAAAGTCAGACCCAGTACTTC.